One and the same sample provided the 10 T cell receptor beta chains below, sequenced in a study of blood T cell repertoires in COVID-19. Profiling relied on immunoSEQ multiplex PCR, and the TCRdb table lists in-frame clones only, not all of them. There are about 300,000 clones in the sample; more than 75% occur only once, and roughly 2.6% lies in the top ten. Sequenced input: PBMCs or T cells enriched from blood (not recorded which). These receptors originate from a woman aged 18-30 years who had recovered from COVID-19.

The V call is TRBV19, the J call TRBJ2-1; a possible D gene is TRBD2 (6 bases). Germline V gene lookup returns CDR1 LNHDA and CDR2 SQIVND (reference sequence). The CDR3 totals 14 residues. V was clipped by 1 base and J by 7 bases, with 11 bases between them. The CDR3 reads CASSIVGTWNEQFF. The CDR3 DNA reads as TGTGCCAGTAGTATAGTCGGGACTTGGAATGAGCAGTTCTTC. Complete variable domain (other parts from reference TRBV19 and TRBJ2-1): DGGITQSPKYLFRKEGQNVTLSCEQNLNHDAMYWYRQDPGQGLRLIYYSQIVNDFQKGDIAEGYSVSREKKESFPLTVTSAQKNPTAFYLCASSIVGTWNEQFFGPGTRLTVL.

This chain connects TRBV19 to TRBJ2-1; maybe TRBD1 (5 bases). Trimming left V 5 bases short and J 0 bases short, with 11 bases between. CDR3 size: 15 residues. CDR1 and CDR2 (germline): LNHDA, SQIVND (reference sequence). The CDR3 region is CASSGAASSYNEQFF. The CDR3 DNA reads as TGTGCCAGTAGTGGGGCGGCTAGCTCCTACAATGAGCAGTTCTTC.

This chain uses TRBV5-4 with TRBJ2-1, with a weak D call TRBD2 (6 bases). Germline-derived CDR1 and CDR2 are SGHNT and YYREEE (reference sequence). The CDR3 is 19 amino acids. Trimming stripped 4 bases from V and 1 base from J, with 24 bases between. The DNA of the CDR3 is TGTGCCAGCAGCCGAATTGGCGGGGCTGGGCGAGGGTCCTACAATGAGCAGTTCTTC. It codes for CASSRIGGAGRGSYNEQFF.

The chain is built from TRBV5-1 and TRBJ2-1; TRBD1 agrees at 9 bases. J gave up 3 bases and V 0 bases, and 4 bases lay outside the gene matches. This CDR3 has 16 amino acids. The germline gives CDR1 SGHRS, CDR2 YFSETQ. In nucleotides, the CDR3 is TGCGCCAGCAGCTTGGCCGTGACAGGGGGCTACAATGAGCAGTTCTTC. Its protein is CASSLAVTGGYNEQFF.

This chain uses TRBV29-1 with TRBJ2-5; 8 nucleotides agree with TRBD1. The CDR3 sequence is 14 residues long. Per germline, CDR1 SQVTM and CDR2 ANQGSEA. Trimming took 7 bases from V and 2 from J; bases not matched to a gene: 9. The CDR3 protein is CSAAPGTGQETQYF. For the CDR3, the DNA is TGCAGCGCTGCCCCCGGGACAGGACAAGAGACCCAGTACTTC.

The chain carries TRBV5-1 and TRBJ2-7; no definite D call. The V end lost 4 bases, the J end lost 2 bases, and 16 bases lay between the germline ends. The germline V gene has CDR1 SGHRS and CDR2 YFSETQ. The CDR3 covers 15 residues. CDR3 sequence (DNA): TGCGCCAGCAGCGCTAACTCAGGCCCCACCTACGAGCAGTACTTC. Translating it yields CASSANSGPTYEQYF. Supplemented by reference TRBV5-1 and TRBJ2-7, the full variable domain reads KAGVTQTPRYLIKTRGQQVTLSCSPISGHRSVSWYQQTPGQGLQFLFEYFSETQRNKGNFPGRFSGRQFSNSRSEMNVSTLELGDSALYLCASSANSGPTYEQYFGPGTRLTVT.

V usage is TRBV7-8 and J usage is TRBJ2-7; 12 nucleotides agree with TRBD1. Trimming at V came to 2 bases and at J to 1 base, leaving 9 bases not matched to a gene. Germline lookup yields CDR1 SGHVS and CDR2 FQNEAQ. This CDR3 comprises 18 residues. As DNA, the CDR3 is TGTGCCAGCAGCTTATTAGGGACAGGGGGCTCACTTTCCTACGAGCAGTACTTC. This encodes CASSLLGTGGSLSYEQYF.

DNA of the CDR3: TGTGCCAGCAGCCCGCTGGGCGGGACTAGCACAGATACGCAGTATTTT. Translation gives CASSPLGGTSTDTQYF. The chain couples TRBV14 to TRBJ2-3; a weak D match, TRBD2 (6 bases). The germline CDR1 and CDR2 sequences are SGHDN and FVKESK. The CDR3 has 16 residues. V was trimmed by 4 bases and J by 0 bases, leaving 14 bases between them.

CDR3 DNA sequence: TGTGCCACCAGCAGTTTGGGACAGGGCACTGAAGCTTTCTTT. Protein: CATSSLGQGTEAFF. The rearrangement joins TRBV15 to TRBJ1-1; TRBD1 matches 9 bases. From germline, CDR1 is LNHNV and CDR2 YYDKDF (reference sequence). The length of the CDR3 is 14 residues. Trimming took 3 bases from V and 4 from J; bases not matched to a gene: 3.

The V gene is TRBV9, the J gene TRBJ1-1, with D unclear. Germline V gene sequence: CDR1 SGDLS, CDR2 YYNGEE. This CDR3 spans 15 amino acids. V shed 0 bases and J shed 1 base, with 10 bases lying between them. CDR3 DNA: TGTGCCAGCAGCGTAGCGTCACGGGAGAACACTGAAGCTTTCTTT. Translated, it gives CASSVASRENTEAFF.